This T cell receptor beta chain was captured by sequencing in a study of a mutant IDH1 vaccine in newly diagnosed glioma. Study as a whole: Patients got their first vaccination 4-6 weeks after radiotherapy alone, or with temozolomide cycles. Prior therapy was radiotherapy, temozolomide, or both; most received both.

The CDR3 sequence is 16 residues long. Trimming removed 2 bases from V and 1 base from J, with 14 bases in between. The V gene's germline CDR1 is SGHDN and CDR2 FVKESK. Sequencing was performed with immunoSEQ multiplex PCR; in TCRdb, only in-frame clones are kept and a portion is missing. The table lists roughly 120,000 clones, almost 90% of them singletons, with roughly 0.65% in the top ten. Turning to this clone: Its antigen remains unidentified.

Time point specified: week 11, during vaccination. Doses comprised 300 ug of mutant IDH1 20-mer peptide each, plus topical imiquimod. General study results and limits: The occurrence of vaccine-induced immune responses was seen in 90% to 95% of patients.

Sequencing used PBMCs, obtained from a glioma patient whose treatment included an IDH1 peptide vaccine. This TCR came from a woman in her 50s with glioma. J is TRBJ1-1 and V is TRBV14; D possibly corresponds to TRBD1 (6 bases). The CDR3 nucleotides read TGTGCCAGCAGCCAACTCTCGGGACAACCGAACACTGAAGCTTTCTTT. It encodes CASSQLSGQPNTEAFF.